A few counts support the clone carrying this TCR beta chain. Other DNA variants within this sample encode the same CDR3. The source of the sample is a study of shared clonotypes between healthy human individuals. The authors distributed each subset's genomic DNA evenly over several immunoSEQ plates. TCRdb's table, derived via immunoSEQ multiplex PCR, lists solely in-frame clones and lacks some. The sample holds about 380,000 clones, roughly 96% seen once. This CDR3 has 13 residues. Looked up from germline, CDR1 is GTSNPN and CDR2 is SVGIG (reference sequence). V lost 0 bases and J lost 2, with 5 bases in between.

This receptor was obtained from a man aged 25-40 years in good health. The sequenced sample consisted of memory CD8+ T cells sorted from blood. The subset is: CD45RO+ cells pooled with CCR7-negative TemRA cells. This chain joins TRBV30 and TRBJ1-5, with D possibly matching TRBD1 (5 bases). The CDR3 sequence: CAWSVGGNQPQHF. The CDR3 DNA is TGTGCCTGGAGTGTAGGGGGCAATCAGCCCCAGCATTTT.